A single sample gave rise to the 3 T cell receptor beta chains below, sequenced in a study of blood T cell repertoires in COVID-19 (TCRdb year 2020). Preparation of the library involved the immunoSEQ multiplex PCR assay. Imported from immuneACCESS, the table was reduced by TCRdb to in-frame sequences with V and J called. These copies leave out some clones; in studies compared against another copy, an unresolved V gene accounts for under half, and the cause of the remainder is not known. This sample holds around 63,000 clones; 70% to 85% were observed only once. The leading ten clones occupy approximately 30% of the sample. The sequenced material came from peripheral blood. Every receptor here comes from a human donor in a cohort sampled during active COVID-19.

Here the CDR3 reads CASSSQDQETQYF. In DNA, the CDR3 is TGCGCCAGCAGCTCCCAGGACCAAGAGACCCAGTACTTC. This chain connects TRBV4-1 to TRBJ2-5; D gene unclear. Germline V lookup: CDR1 MGHRA, CDR2 YSYEKL. The CDR3 is made up of 13 amino acids. V was shortened by 5 bases and J by 0 bases, with 7 bases between the two germline ends.

The CDR3 region is CASSLAGPYNEQFF. The CDR3 DNA sequence: TGTGCCAGCAGCCTAGCGGGCCCCTACAATGAGCAGTTCTTC. The V call is TRBV3-1 (or the pseudogene TRBV3-2), the J call TRBJ2-1; 7 nucleotides align to TRBD2. This CDR3 region has 14 residues. Germline lookup yields CDR1 LGHDT and CDR2 YNNKEL (reference sequence). J lost 2 bases, V lost 4 bases, and 2 bases had no gene match.

CDR3 bases: TGTGCCAGCAGTTGGACAGCGAACACTGAAGCTTTCTTT. Its protein is CASSWTANTEAFF. The rearrangement links TRBV28 to TRBJ1-1, with D possibly matching TRBD1 (6 bases). CDR1 MDHEN and CDR2 SYDVKM come from the germline V gene. Trimming pared 4 bases from V and 1 base from J, leaving 7 bases between. This CDR3 is 13 amino acids long.